These 27 T cell receptor beta chains were sequenced from one sample in a study of blood T cell repertoires in COVID-19. The method was immunoSEQ multiplex PCR; TCRdb's version includes in-frame clones alone and lacks a portion of them. The data contain approximately 300,000 clones, roughly 90% of them singletons. What was sequenced was peripheral blood. The receptors stem from a woman between 40 and 50 years old with COVID-19, enrolled during active disease.

This sequence joins TRBV28 and TRBJ1-6; possibly TRBD1 for D (6 bases). There are 12 residues in the CDR3. Germline CDR1 MDHEN, CDR2 SYDVKM. V dropped 11 bases and J dropped 18 bases, with 23 bases sitting between them. The CDR3 DNA reads as TGTGCCGCAGGGGACGAAATACAACGGCCCCACTTT. Amino acid sequence: CAAGDEIQRPHF.

This rearrangement joins TRBV19 to TRBJ1-2, with 7 bases aligning to TRBD1. The CDR3 has 12 residues. Germline V gives CDR1 LNHDA, CDR2 SQIVND (reference sequence). The J segment lost 7 bases and the V segment lost 4 bases, leaving 3 bases of the junction unmatched. CDR3 nucleotides: TGTGCCAGTAGTACCCGGACAGGTGGCTACACCTTC. Residues: CASSTRTGGYTF.

The chain employs TRBV10-3 and TRBJ1-2; 9 bases match TRBD1. With V trimmed by 3 bases and J by 5 bases, 4 bases remained unmatched. The germline V gene has CDR1 ENHRY and CDR2 SYGVKD. This CDR3 has 14 residues. The CDR3 sequence is CAISDSDRGYGYTF. CDR3 sequence (DNA): TGTGCCATCAGTGACTCCGACAGGGGGTATGGCTACACCTTC.

The rearrangement joins TRBV3-1 (or the pseudogene TRBV3-2) to TRBJ2-5, with 12 bases lining up with TRBD1. Germline lookup yields CDR1 LGHDT and CDR2 YNNKEL (reference sequence). The trim removed 2 bases at V and 5 bases at J, leaving 6 bases unmatched. This CDR3 has 16 amino acids. The chain's CDR3 is CASSQRAGQGAETQYF. In nucleotides, the CDR3 is TGTGCCAGCAGCCAAAGGGCGGGACAGGGGGCTGAGACCCAGTACTTC.

The rearrangement joins TRBV3-1 (or the pseudogene TRBV3-2) to TRBJ1-2, with a possible D match to TRBD1 (6 bases). The CDR3 is 17 amino acids. Germline V gives CDR1 LGHDT, CDR2 YNNKEL (reference sequence). The V end lost 0 bases, the J end lost 13 bases, and 27 bases lay between the germline ends. CDR3 DNA sequence: TGTGCCAGCAGCCAAGACGGCCGGGGGGCAGGCCTTATGCGGGTCACCTTC. Translated, it gives CASSQDGRGAGLMRVTF.

V and J are TRBV9 and TRBJ2-1; TRBD2 aligns across 7 bases. With 0 bases clipped from V and 3 bases from J, the junction kept 3 bases outside the gene matches. The CDR3 consists of 15 residues. The germline CDR1 and CDR2 sequences are SGDLS and YYNGEE. CDR3 protein: CASSVALAVYNEQFF. In nucleotides, the CDR3 is TGTGCCAGCAGCGTAGCTCTAGCGGTCTACAATGAGCAGTTCTTC.

This clone was recorded only once. The CDR3 DNA is TGTGCCGGATCCTCAGGGGGCACAGATACGCAGTATTTT. Its translation: CAGSSGGTDTQYF. The chain couples TRBV19 to TRBJ2-3; D is possibly TRBD1 (6 bases). The CDR3 spans 13 residues. The V end was cut by 11 bases, the J end by 1 base, with 13 bases between. CDR1 is LNHDA and CDR2 is SQIVND in the germline V gene (reference sequence).

The chain is built from TRBV11-2 and TRBJ1-1; a weak D match, TRBD1 (5 bases). V was clipped by 5 bases and J by 4 bases, with 20 bases between them. The CDR3 extends over 16 amino acids. Germline V gene data show CDR1 as SGHAT and CDR2 as FQNNGV. The CDR3 nucleotides are TGTGCCAGCAGCACGCAGGGTGGGGATTTGGGCACTGAAGCTTTCTTT. It codes for CASSTQGGDLGTEAFF.

The count of this clone is one. The V gene is TRBV5-1, the J gene TRBJ1-3, with 10 bases lining up with TRBD1. CDR1 and CDR2 (germline): SGHRS, YFSETQ. The CDR3 has 15 residues. V was pared by 0 bases and J by 8 bases, with 5 bases of the junction left unmatched. The CDR3 DNA sequence: TGCGCCAGCAGCTTGGGGGACAGGGGCGCGGACACCATATATTTT. This encodes CASSLGDRGADTIYF.

The gene calls are TRBV7-2 and TRBJ1-2, with a possible D match to TRBD1 (5 bases). Germline lookup yields CDR1 SGHTA and CDR2 FQGNSA. V dropped 0 bases and J dropped 3 bases, with 11 bases sitting between them. This CDR3 has 15 amino acids. CDR3 bases: TGTGCCAGCAGCTTAGCTGGGGGGACGGACTATGGCTACACCTTC. This gives the protein CASSLAGGTDYGYTF. Full variable domain (outside the CDR3, taken from reference TRBV7-2 and TRBJ1-2): GAGVSQSPSNKVTEKGKDVELRCDPISGHTALYWYRQSLGQGLEFLIYFQGNSAPDKSGLPSDRFSAERTGGSVSTLTIQRTQQEDSAVYLCASSLAGGTDYGYTFGSGTRLTVV.

V and J are TRBV28 and TRBJ1-2, with D unclear. The CDR3 is 14 amino acids. Germline loops: CDR1 MDHEN, CDR2 SYDVKM. V lost 1 base and J 8 bases, leaving 14 bases between the germline ends. CDR3 DNA: TGTGCCAGCAGTTTATTACAAGGTTCGCGGGGCTACACCTTC. Its protein is CASSLLQGSRGYTF.

This clone was counted once. The chain uses TRBV19 and TRBJ1-4; possible D gene TRBD1, 5 bases. This CDR3 has 14 residues. V was cut by 8 bases and J by 3 bases, with 13 bases left in between. Germline CDR1 is LNHDA and CDR2 is SQIVND (reference sequence). The CDR3 DNA sequence: TGTGCCAGTGGCGACAGAGCTTCTAATGAAAAACTGTTTTTT. It is translated as CASGDRASNEKLFF.

This clone has a handful of counts. The chain couples TRBV5-4 to TRBJ1-1; D remains unclear. Germline CDR1 reads SGHNT; CDR2 reads YYREEE (reference sequence). This CDR3 region has 15 residues. V lost 4 bases, J lost 0 bases, and 13 bases lay in between. DNA for the CDR3: TGTGCCAGCAGCGTCACCCCCGAGCTGAACACTGAAGCTTTCTTT. Its translation is CASSVTPELNTEAFF.

There are a few counts of this clone. The chain has TRBV28 and TRBJ2-7; 10 nucleotides align to TRBD2. CDR1 is MDHEN, CDR2 SYDVKM, per germline. This CDR3 has 13 amino acids. J lost 6 bases, V lost 8 bases, and 7 bases had no gene match. The chain's CDR3 is CASRGLAGVEQYF. Written as DNA, the CDR3 is TGTGCCAGCCGGGGTCTAGCGGGAGTCGAGCAGTACTTC.

This rearrangement joins TRBV5-1 to TRBJ2-2, with D perhaps matching TRBD2 (6 bases). The CDR3 has 18 amino acids. Germline V gene data show CDR1 as SGHRS and CDR2 as YFSETQ. The V end was cut by 3 bases, the J end by 2 bases, with 20 bases between. The CDR3 DNA is TGCGCCAGCAGCTCCGAGACTAGTTCTTGGGGAAACACCGGGGAGCTGTTTTTT. Amino acids: CASSSETSSWGNTGELFF.

V and J are TRBV5-1 and TRBJ2-1; 10 bases map to TRBD1. Trimming at V came to 4 bases and at J to 8 bases, leaving 9 bases not matched to a gene. The CDR3 contains 15 residues. CDR1 and CDR2 from the germline V gene are SGHRS and YFSETQ. CDR3 region: CASSPRDRGLDEQFF. The CDR3 DNA reads TGCGCCAGCAGCCCCCGGGACAGGGGATTAGATGAGCAGTTCTTC.

As for this clone: Other DNA sequences in this sample translate to the same CDR3. This chain connects TRBV7-9 to TRBJ2-3; 14 bases line up with TRBD2. After removal of 5 bases from V and 3 bases from J, the junction contained 4 bases not matched to a gene. The V gene's germline CDR1 is SEHNR and CDR2 FQNEAQ (reference sequence). CDR3 length equals 16 residues. The CDR3 DNA is TGTGCCAGCAGCCGGGGACTAGCGGGAGCTACAGATACGCAGTATTTT. This translates into CASSRGLAGATDTQYF.

V gene TRBV6-6 combines with J gene TRBJ2-7, with D perhaps matching TRBD1 (5 bases). Trimming cost V 6 bases and J 0 bases, with 12 bases left between them. CDR1 MNHNY and CDR2 SVGAGI come from the germline V gene (reference sequence). This CDR3 has 14 amino acids. The CDR3 sequence is CASRPRQSSYEQYF. CDR3 DNA sequence: TGTGCCAGCAGACCCCGACAGAGCTCCTACGAGCAGTACTTC.

This chain joins TRBV28 and TRBJ1-1, with TRBD1 matching 10 bases. The germline V gene encodes CDR1 MDHEN and CDR2 SYDVKM. CDR3 size: 19 residues. Losses at the gene ends were 3 bases for V and 3 bases for J; bases not matched to a gene: 16. The CDR3 DNA reads TGTGCCAGCAGTTTGGCCTTGAGTTCGTACGGACAGGGGGACACTGAAGCTTTCTTT. It yields the protein CASSLALSSYGQGDTEAFF.

Regarding this clone: The sample carries other DNA sequences with the same CDR3. The gene calls are TRBV9 and TRBJ1-3; no clear D. Germline V gene lookup returns CDR1 SGDLS and CDR2 YYNGEE. This CDR3 has 14 amino acids. Deletions cut 0 bases from V and 0 bases from J, with 4 bases between. CDR3 in amino acids: CASSVDLSGNTIYF. CDR3 DNA sequence: TGTGCCAGCAGCGTAGATCTCTCTGGAAACACCATATATTTT.

The rearrangement joins TRBV4-3 to TRBJ1-2; 8 bases line up with TRBD1. The CDR3 contains 15 residues. The junction had 6 bases not matched to a gene; V was cut back by 0 bases and J by 6 bases. The germline V gene has CDR1 LGHNA and CDR2 YSLEER. In DNA, the CDR3 is TGCGCCAGCAGCCAAGATTGGGGGGACAGGAATGGCTACACCTTC. Encoded protein: CASSQDWGDRNGYTF.

This clone was detected only once. V is TRBV2 and J is TRBJ2-2, with TRBD1 identical over 7 bases. The V gene end was trimmed by 6 bases and the J gene end by 4 bases; junction bases not matched to a gene: 5. This CDR3 comprises 14 residues. Germline V CDR1 and CDR2: SNHLY, FYNNEI. CDR3 coding DNA: TGTGCCAGCAGGTTGACAGGGAGCACCGGGGAGCTGTTTTTT. It codes for CASRLTGSTGELFF.

CDR3 in DNA: TGCGCCAGCAGCTTGGGCCTAACTAGCGGGGATACGCAGTATTTT. Residues: CASSLGLTSGDTQYF. The chain uses TRBV5-1 and TRBJ2-3; 9 nucleotides align to TRBD2. Germline loops: CDR1 SGHRS, CDR2 YFSETQ. The V gene end was trimmed by 0 bases and the J gene end by 6 bases; junction bases not matched to a gene: 5. The CDR3 runs to 15 residues.

With respect to this clone: The sample carries other DNA sequences with the same CDR3. This chain links TRBV7-8 with TRBJ1-1; D is unresolved. This CDR3 comprises 13 residues. V was pared by 2 bases and J by 5 bases, with 9 bases between. Germline V gene data show CDR1 as SGHVS and CDR2 as FQNEAQ. CDR3 bases: TGTGCCAGCAGCTTACGCCAGAGGACTGAAGCTTTCTTT. Its protein is CASSLRQRTEAFF.

V gene TRBV10-1 combines with J gene TRBJ1-5; TRBD1 is a possible D gene (6 bases). CDR3 size: 13 residues. The germline V gene encodes CDR1 WNHNN and CDR2 SYGVQD (reference sequence). The V and J ends lost 2 bases and 6 bases respectively, with 8 bases between them. The DNA of the CDR3 is TGCGCCAGCAGTGAGCTAGGGGGTCAGCCCCAGCATTTT. Protein product: CASSELGGQPQHF.

The V and J genes are TRBV29-1 and TRBJ1-1; D is unresolved. V was shortened by 1 base and J by 3 bases, with 6 bases between the two germline ends. The CDR3 sequence is 12 residues long. The germline V gene has CDR1 SQVTM and CDR2 ANQGSEA. This chain's CDR3 is CSVEAQHTEAFF. The CDR3 bases are TGCAGCGTTGAAGCACAGCACACTGAAGCTTTCTTT.

V usage is TRBV30 and J usage is TRBJ1-1; possible D gene TRBD1, 5 bases. This CDR3 is built from 15 residues. Germline assignment: CDR1 GTSNPN and CDR2 SVGIG (reference sequence). The DNA for the CDR3 is TGTGCTTTAAGGAGGGGAAGGCGTTGGAACACTGAAGCTTTCTTT. Translating gives CALRRGRRWNTEAFF.